The clone carrying this T cell receptor beta chain showed up many times. As yet, its antigen is unknown. The data belong to a study of blood T cells in healthy people across ages. Study background: Template switching picked up about one barcoded beta molecule for each two T cells. Study-level points and caveats: Diversity was higher, and naive CD4+ cells more numerous, in long-lived donors than in aged donors.

Combining a sample-barcoded 5' primer with a J-beta primer mix, a second PCR ran for about 6 to 11 cycles. Template switching added a 12-random-nucleotide identifier to every cDNA molecule. TCRdb recomputed calls from the 5' RACE reads with MiXCR, one row per CDR3 protein. Here the sample spans around 1,000,000 distinct CDR3 sequences, under 40% being singletons. Peripheral blood, about 9.3 milliliters per donor, was collected. The length of the CDR3 is 12 residues. Germline values: CDR1 MNHEY, CDR2 SMNVEV (reference sequence). V lost 5 bases and J 4 bases, leaving 9 bases between the germline ends. The chain couples TRBV27 to TRBJ2-7; no reliable D call. Sequenced sample: blood. This receptor was obtained from a man aged 18 to 29 in good health. The CDR3 loop reads CASSGGPYEQYF. The CDR3 DNA reads as TGTGCCAGCAGTGGCGGACCTTACGAGCAGTACTTC.